The clone carrying this TCR beta chain was seen many times. Its antigen remains unknown. Using RNA transcripts as the source, TCR beta CDR3 regions were amplified. The study used the HTBI primer set for a first-round RT-PCR of the TCR CDR3. TCRdb used MiXCR to reprocess the multiplex PCR reads, holding one entry per CDR3 protein. The sample yields more than 500,000 distinct CDR3 sequences, roughly 14% seen once. PBMCs were collected from an approximately 9.2 ml volume of fresh peripheral blood. This sample was included in a study of T cells in Graves' hyperthyroidism and ophthalmopathy. Study findings and constraints: By a 13 V-J model, ophthalmopathy was set apart from stable hyperthyroidism. Ophthalmopathy prediction by the model preceded onset by a median approximately six months.

The CDR3 loop spans 16 amino acids. The germline gives CDR1 MNHNS, CDR2 SASEGT. Trimming took 6 bases from V and 4 from J, leaving 21 bases between them. The sequence was collected from a woman aged 40-49 years with Graves' ophthalmopathy. The rearrangement uses TRBV6-1 and TRBJ2-5, with D maybe TRBD2 (8 bases). Material for sequencing was blood. The CDR3 DNA sequence: TGTGCCAGCAGCCGCACAGGGGTGCTAGCGGGAGAGACCCAGTACTTC. Its translation: CASSRTGVLAGETQYF.